These 25 T cell receptor beta chains originate from one sample sequenced in a study of T cell responses to AZD1222 COVID-19 vaccine. Some clones are missing from TCRdb's copy, which holds only in-frame ones; the method was immunoSEQ multiplex PCR. The table lists 90,000 or so clones, roughly 88% of them singletons. Sequencing used peripheral blood, obtained on day 0 of AZD1222 vaccination. The receptors come from an adult in good health.

The chain is built from TRBV3-1 (or the pseudogene TRBV3-2) and TRBJ2-3, with 15 bases aligning to TRBD2. The CDR3 loop spans 16 amino acids. With V trimmed by 6 bases and J by 5 bases, 6 bases remained unmatched. CDR1 and CDR2 (germline): LGHDT, YNNKEL (reference sequence). CDR3 in amino acids: CASRGLAGGLGDTQYF. CDR3 coding DNA: TGTGCCAGCAGAGGACTAGCGGGGGGGCTGGGAGATACGCAGTATTTT.

The chain uses TRBV3-1 (or the pseudogene TRBV3-2) and TRBJ1-2; no firm D call. V lost 0 bases and J 2 bases, leaving 10 bases between the germline ends. CDR1 and CDR2 (germline): LGHDT, YNNKEL (reference sequence). This CDR3 contains 15 residues. The CDR3 spells CASSQDRAGNYGYTF. DNA of the CDR3: TGTGCCAGCAGCCAAGATAGGGCAGGCAACTATGGCTACACCTTC.

The V gene is TRBV3-1 (or the pseudogene TRBV3-2), the J gene TRBJ1-1; D remains ambiguous. The CDR3 consists of 13 residues. V shed 4 bases and J shed 8 bases, with 14 bases lying between them. CDR1 LGHDT and CDR2 YNNKEL come from the germline V gene (reference sequence). CDR3 bases: TGTGCCAGCAGCCTCATTGCGGAATCAGAAGCTTTCTTT. The encoded protein is CASSLIAESEAFF.

The V call is TRBV4-2, the J call TRBJ1-5, with D perhaps matching TRBD1 (6 bases). Between the trimmed V and J ends, which lost 0 bases and 7 bases, there was a span of 10 bases. The CDR3 loop spans 14 amino acids. CDR1 and CDR2 (germline): LGHNA, YNFKEQ. CDR3 sequence: CASSQEKGGQPQHF. The CDR3, as DNA: TGTGCCAGCAGCCAAGAGAAGGGGGGACAGCCCCAGCATTTT.

The chain recombines TRBV5-1 with TRBJ1-5; TRBD1 might be the D (5 bases). The germline gives CDR1 SGHRS, CDR2 YFSETQ. Deletions cut 5 bases from V and 0 bases from J, with 9 bases between. The CDR3 totals 14 residues. CDR3 coding DNA: TGCGCCAGCAGTCAGGGTGGTAGCAATCAGCCCCAGCATTTT. Protein product: CASSQGGSNQPQHF.

The chain has TRBV27 and TRBJ1-2, with D perhaps matching TRBD1 (5 bases). Germline V gene data show CDR1 as MNHEY and CDR2 as SMNVEV (reference sequence). Between the trimmed V and J ends, which lost 0 bases and 2 bases, there was a span of 10 bases. The CDR3 has 15 amino acids. In DNA, the CDR3 is TGTGCCAGCAGTTTATCGTGGGACCCCAACTATGGCTACACCTTC. Protein: CASSLSWDPNYGYTF.

The rearrangement links TRBV25-1 to TRBJ1-2, with 11 bases aligning to TRBD1. V shed 3 bases, J shed 3 bases, and the junction held 3 bases outside the gene matches. CDR3 length equals 15 residues. Per germline, CDR1 MGHDK and CDR2 SYGVNS. The CDR3 here is CASSDPGQGDYGYTF. CDR3 coding DNA: TGTGCCAGCAGTGATCCGGGACAGGGGGACTATGGCTACACCTTC.

The chain couples TRBV7-9 to TRBJ2-5, with D perhaps matching TRBD1 (6 bases). Germline CDR1 reads SEHNR; CDR2 reads FQNEAQ (reference sequence). Deletions cut 5 bases from V and 5 bases from J, with 12 bases between. The CDR3 consists of 13 residues. The CDR3 bases are TGTGCCAGCAGCCCAGGGGTGGGCGAGACCCAGTACTTC. Protein: CASSPGVGETQYF.

The chain couples TRBV6-5 to TRBJ1-1, with D perhaps matching TRBD1 (6 bases). The CDR3 runs 15 residues. CDR1 is MNHEY and CDR2 is SVGAGI in the germline V gene. V dropped 0 bases and J dropped 4 bases, with 12 bases sitting between them. CDR3 loop: CASSYSIGGATEAFF. The CDR3 DNA follows: TGTGCCAGCAGTTACTCGATAGGGGGGGCCACTGAAGCTTTCTTT.

This clone has only a few counts. This chain uses TRBV27 with TRBJ1-5; TRBD1 aligns across 9 bases. Germline CDR1 is MNHEY and CDR2 is SMNVEV (reference sequence). V was pared by 5 bases and J by 4 bases, with 6 bases of the junction left unmatched. CDR3 length: 15 residues. CDR3 sequence (DNA): TGTGCCAGCAGTCCGACAGGGGGATGGAATCAGCCCCAGCATTTT. This encodes CASSPTGGWNQPQHF.

V and J are TRBV7-9 and TRBJ1-1; D unclear. The length of the CDR3 is 13 residues. CDR1 is SEHNR, CDR2 FQNEAQ, per germline (reference sequence). V lost 1 base and J lost 9, with 12 bases in between. The CDR3 loop reads CASSLEAAAKAFF. In DNA, the CDR3 is TGTGCCAGCAGCTTAGAGGCGGCAGCCAAAGCTTTCTTT.

The V gene is TRBV27, the J gene TRBJ1-1, with 7 bases that match TRBD1. There are 14 residues in the CDR3. J lost 4 bases, V lost 5 bases, and 7 bases had no gene match. The germline gives CDR1 MNHEY, CDR2 SMNVEV (reference sequence). The CDR3 DNA follows: TGTGCCAGCAGTGCAGGGGGACCGGGCACTGAAGCTTTCTTT. Translating it yields CASSAGGPGTEAFF.

This chain uses TRBV27 with TRBJ2-5, with D maybe TRBD2 (6 bases). CDR1 is MNHEY, CDR2 SMNVEV, per germline (reference sequence). The CDR3 is 13 amino acids. V shed 7 bases and J shed 4 bases, with 13 bases lying between them. The CDR3, as DNA: TGTGCCAGCAAGGCTAGGCGGGGAGAGACCCAGTACTTC. Translated: CASKARRGETQYF.

The V gene is TRBV6-5, the J gene TRBJ2-7; no clear D gene. Germline values: CDR1 MNHEY, CDR2 SVGAGI. Trimming pared 0 bases from V and 8 bases from J, leaving 11 bases between. The CDR3 spans 13 residues. The CDR3 sequence: CASSYSIQAKQYF. The CDR3 nucleotides read TGTGCCAGCAGTTACTCGATCCAGGCGAAGCAGTACTTC.

The CDR3 spells CASSQDKKRTGTREQYF. In DNA form, the CDR3 reads TGTGCCAGCAGCCAAGATAAGAAGAGGACAGGGACGAGGGAGCAGTACTTC. The genes are TRBV4-2 and TRBJ2-7; 8 bases align to TRBD1. The CDR3 sequence is 17 residues long. From germline, CDR1 is LGHNA and CDR2 YNFKEQ. The trim removed 0 bases at V and 7 bases at J, leaving 14 bases unmatched.

This sequence joins TRBV29-1 and TRBJ1-1, with TRBD1 matching 7 bases. V was pared by 8 bases and J by 1 base, with 7 bases of the junction left unmatched. This CDR3 contains 13 residues. Germline assignment: CDR1 SQVTM and CDR2 ANQGSEA. Written as DNA, the CDR3 is TGCAGCCCGGCCTACAGGGGGAACACTGAAGCTTTCTTT. Translation: CSPAYRGNTEAFF.

The chain couples TRBV11-2 to TRBJ1-6; D gene ambiguous. Germline V gene sequence: CDR1 SGHAT, CDR2 FQNNGV. The CDR3 extends over 15 amino acids. V was shortened by 3 bases and J by 7 bases, with 13 bases between the two germline ends. CDR3 sequence: CASSFPSGKNSPLHF. For the CDR3, the DNA is TGTGCCAGCAGCTTCCCGTCCGGGAAGAATTCACCCCTCCACTTT.

The chain couples TRBV19 to TRBJ1-3; a weak D match, TRBD1 (5 bases). The germline CDR1 and CDR2 sequences are LNHDA and SQIVND (reference sequence). CDR3 length: 14 residues. Deletions cut 5 bases from V and 8 bases from J, with 16 bases between. The CDR3, as DNA: TGTGCCAGTAGTTCGTTTGGTGGGACGGACACCATATATTTT. This translates into CASSSFGGTDTIYF.

CDR3 in DNA: TGTGCTAGTGGGGTCCCGGGACAGGGGATGAGTCAGCCCCAGCATTTT. This codes for CASGVPGQGMSQPQHF. The V call is TRBV12-5, the J call TRBJ1-5; 10 bases map to TRBD1. CDR1 and CDR2 (germline): LGHNT, FRNRAP. V lost 6 bases and J lost 6; bases outside the gene matches: 11. The CDR3 has 16 residues.

The chain joins TRBV14 to TRBJ2-2, with D unresolved. CDR1 and CDR2 from the germline V gene are SGHDN and FVKESK. This CDR3 spans 14 amino acids. V lost 0 bases and J lost 5, with 7 bases in between. The CDR3 sequence: CASSQDVGTGELFF. The CDR3 DNA reads as TGTGCCAGCAGCCAAGATGTGGGGACCGGGGAGCTGTTTTTT.

The chain is built from TRBV6-2 or TRBV6-3 and TRBJ1-5; 7 positions agree with TRBD1. The CDR3 is 15 amino acids. Germline CDR1 MNHEY, CDR2 SVGEGT. V lost 6 bases to trimming and J lost 0 bases; unmatched junction nucleotides: 5. CDR3 protein: CASSTRQGSNQPQHF. The CDR3 DNA is TGTGCCAGCAGCACAAGACAGGGTAGCAATCAGCCCCAGCATTTT.

This clone was detected once. V usage is TRBV7-9 and J usage is TRBJ1-1; tentative D call: TRBD1 (5 bases). CDR1 is SEHNR, CDR2 FQNEAQ, per germline (reference sequence). Trimming cost V 5 bases and J 5 bases, with 12 bases left between them. This CDR3 is 13 amino acids long. This CDR3 is CASSGIEGTEAFF. The CDR3 DNA sequence: TGTGCCAGCAGCGGAATAGAGGGGACTGAAGCTTTCTTT.

The chain has TRBV6-4 and TRBJ2-2; 9 bases are shared with TRBD1. The CDR3 has 14 amino acids. V gave up 6 bases and J gave up 5 bases; unmatched junction bases: 4. Germline CDR1 and CDR2: MRHNA and SNTAGT. CDR3 region: CASRGQGPTGELFF. The CDR3 nucleotides are TGTGCCAGCAGAGGACAGGGGCCTACCGGGGAGCTGTTTTTT.

This clone was counted a few times. The gene calls are TRBV2 and TRBJ2-1; no clear D. Per the germline V gene, CDR1 is SNHLY and CDR2 is FYNNEI. Trimming shortened V by 4 bases and J by 0 bases, and 13 bases separated the two germline ends. CDR3 length equals 16 residues. CDR3 protein: CASSGVSASSYNEQFF. CDR3 coding DNA: TGTGCCAGCAGTGGGGTCAGTGCAAGCTCCTACAATGAGCAGTTCTTC.

The rearrangement links TRBV2 to TRBJ1-1; D ambiguous. Germline-derived CDR1 and CDR2 are SNHLY and FYNNEI. V was cut by 4 bases and J by 1 base, with 10 bases left in between. This CDR3 spans 14 amino acids. Written as DNA, the CDR3 is TGTGCCAGCAGTGGAATGGGAACGAACACTGAAGCTTTCTTT. Translating it yields CASSGMGTNTEAFF.